These T cell receptor beta chains were read from a single sample in a study of cytomegalovirus exposure and HLA in healthy donors. Produced via immunoSEQ multiplex PCR; TCRdb's table is partial and in-frame only. Seen here are over 100,000 clones, over 60% observed once, and the top ten hold around 9.6%. The material sequenced was PBMCs. These receptor sequences come from a male donor in good health and CMV-seropositive. Both conserved end residues are part of each CDR3. Each record gives: V gene, clone size, J gene, D gene, CDR3 protein, CDR3 DNA. D genes are given only for firm matches. Size is stated for part of the rows, as once, few or many counts, or as a class when the clone is expanded.

TRBV7-6	once	TRBJ2-2	.	CASSLTYGNANTGELFF	TGTGCCAGCAGCTTAACTTACGGGAACGCGAACACCGGGGAGCTGTTTTTT
TRBV29-1	few	TRBJ1-3	.	CSVSDRTSGNTIYF	TGCAGCGTCTCCGACAGGACCTCTGGAAACACCATATATTTT
TRBV28	.	TRBJ1-2	.	CASSYRSTIGYTF	TGTGCCAGCAGTTACAGGTCTACTATTGGCTACACCTTC
TRBV10-3	.	TRBJ2-7	TRBD1	CAISLTTGGAYEQYF	TGTGCCATCAGCCTAACGACAGGGGGAGCGTACGAGCAGTACTTC
TRBV5-1	.	TRBJ1-3	TRBD1	CASSVGTGLNTIYF	TGCGCCAGCAGCGTCGGGACAGGGTTAAACACCATATATTTT
TRBV6-1	.	TRBJ1-1	TRBD1	CASSERTGGNTEAFF	TGTGCCAGCAGTGAAAGGACAGGGGGGAACACTGAAGCTTTCTTT
TRBV9	.	TRBJ2-7	TRBD2	CASSVASGRAVYEQYF	TGTGCCAGCAGCGTGGCTAGCGGGAGGGCGGTTTACGAGCAGTACTTC
TRBV20-1	.	TRBJ1-4	.	CSASSNRDSF	TGCAGTGCTAGTTCAAACCGGGACTCGTTT
TRBV2	.	TRBJ2-5	.	CASSEAGEGGETQYF	TGTGCCAGCAGTGAAGCCGGGGAGGGGGGAGAGACCCAGTACTTC
TRBV4-3	.	TRBJ2-1	TRBD2	CASSHTSGVYNEQFF	TGCGCCAGCAGCCATACTAGCGGGGTCTACAATGAGCAGTTCTTC
TRBV4-3	.	TRBJ2-1	TRBD2	CASSLERESYNEQFF	TGCGCCAGCAGCCTAGAGCGGGAGTCTTACAATGAGCAGTTCTTC
TRBV7-3	few	TRBJ2-3	TRBD2	CASSSSGTSTDTQYF	TGTGCCAGCAGCTCTAGCGGGACTAGCACAGATACGCAGTATTTT
TRBV7-9	.	TRBJ1-4	TRBD1	CASSLGDRGRREKLFF	TGTGCCAGCAGCTTAGGAGACAGGGGGCGCAGGGAAAAACTGTTTTTT
TRBV11-3	.	TRBJ2-7	.	CASSSASEMEQYF	TGTGCCAGCAGCTCTGCTAGCGAGATGGAGCAGTACTTC
TRBV9	.	TRBJ2-5	.	CASAPYPEQEGPQETQYF	TGTGCCAGCGCCCCTTACCCCGAGCAGGAGGGGCCCCAAGAGACCCAGTACTTC
TRBV11-2	few	TRBJ2-7	.	CASSLGFGGQQSRNYEQYF	TGTGCCAGCAGCTTAGGATTTGGGGGACAACAGAGCCGGAACTACGAGCAGTACTTC
TRBV28	once	TRBJ2-5	TRBD2	CASSSYRSGGKKTQYF	TGTGCCAGCAGTTCTTATCGGAGCGGGGGGAAGAAGACCCAGTACTTC
TRBV27	.	TRBJ2-6	TRBD2	CASSSIGLAGVAGANGLTF	TGTGCCAGCAGCTCCATTGGACTAGCGGGAGTGGCTGGGGCCAACGGCCTGACTTTC
TRBV7-2	.	TRBJ2-1	TRBD1	CASSLPPAGGNEQFF	TGTGCCAGCAGCCTCCCCCCAGCAGGGGGCAATGAGCAGTTCTTC
TRBV7-3	.	TRBJ2-2	TRBD1	CASSTRDRGAGELFF	TGTGCCAGCAGCACCCGGGACAGGGGGGCCGGGGAGCTGTTTTTT
TRBV2	.	TRBJ1-2	.	CASKRGGSYGYTF	TGTGCCAGCAAGCGGGGGGGGAGCTATGGCTACACCTTC
TRBV7-2	once	TRBJ2-7	.	CASSPQTGPSYEQYF	TGTGCCAGCAGCCCCCAGACAGGCCCTTCCTACGAGCAGTACTTC
TRBV7-8	.	TRBJ1-1	.	CASSFNRDTEAFF	TGTGCCAGCAGCTTCAACAGGGACACTGAAGCTTTCTTT
TRBV7-2	.	TRBJ2-7	TRBD1	CASSFTGAEQYF	TGTGCCAGCAGCTTTACAGGGGCCGAGCAGTACTTC